The 9 T cell receptor beta chains below were found in one sample sequenced in a study of shared clonotypes between healthy human individuals. CD45RO-negative, CCR7-selected cells formed the naive CD8 fraction, which excluded terminally differentiated effector memory CD45RA+ cells. Some clones are missing from TCRdb's copy, which holds only in-frame ones; the method was immunoSEQ multiplex PCR. The data show about 2 million clones, about 95% seen once. Sequencing was performed on naive CD8+ T cells sorted from blood. These receptors all stem from a man between 18 and 29 years old in good health.

The count of this clone is one. The chain carries TRBV12-5 and TRBJ2-5; a weak D match, TRBD2 (5 bases). Germline CDR1 reads LGHNT; CDR2 reads FRNRAP. The CDR3 extends over 16 amino acids. Trimming shortened V by 7 bases and J by 5 bases, and 23 bases separated the two germline ends. The CDR3 here is CASAGGVQKGWETQYF. The DNA for the CDR3 is TGTGCTAGTGCCGGAGGTGTGCAGAAGGGTTGGGAGACCCAGTACTTC. The full variable domain, in which reference TRBV12-5 and TRBJ2-5 provide the parts outside the CDR3, is DARVTQTPRHKVTEMGQEVTMRCQPILGHNTVFWYRQTMMQGLELLAYFRNRAPLDDSGMPKDRFSAEMPDATLATLKIQPSEPRDSAVYFCASAGGVQKGWETQYFGPGTRLLVL.

This clone was seen only once. The chain uses TRBV4-1 and TRBJ2-5, with 9 nucleotides matching TRBD2. The trim removed 5 bases at V and 4 bases at J, leaving 11 bases unmatched. The CDR3 spans 16 residues. Germline-derived CDR1 and CDR2 are MGHRA and YSYEKL. The CDR3 protein is CASSIHSGRVGETQYF. In DNA form, the CDR3 reads TGCGCCAGCAGCATCCATAGCGGGAGAGTTGGAGAGACCCAGTACTTC.

V usage is TRBV28 and J usage is TRBJ2-5, with TRBD2 as a possible D gene (5 bases). With 6 bases removed from V and 3 bases from J, the gap between germline ends came to 8 bases. Per the germline V gene, CDR1 is MDHEN and CDR2 is SYDVKM. The CDR3 has 12 amino acids. CDR3 amino acids: CASSETKETQYF. The CDR3 nucleotides are TGTGCCAGCAGCGAGACTAAAGAGACCCAGTACTTC.

About this clone itself: This specimen includes other DNA sequences encoding the same CDR3. The V call is TRBV13, the J call TRBJ2-3; D unresolved. Germline V CDR1 and CDR2: PRHDT, FYEKMQ (reference sequence). The CDR3 runs 12 residues. Trimming removed 0 bases at V and 5 bases at J, with 3 bases between. The CDR3 here is CASSLGGDTQYF. CDR3 DNA: TGTGCCAGCAGCTTAGGTGGAGATACGCAGTATTTT. Drawing the rest from reference TRBV13 and TRBJ2-3, the complete variable domain is AAGVIQSPRHLIKEKRETATLKCYPIPRHDTVYWYQQGPGQDPQFLISFYEKMQSDKGSIPDRFSAQQFSDYHSELNMSSLELGDSALYFCASSLGGDTQYFGPGTRLTVL.

The V gene is TRBV10-2, the J gene TRBJ2-1; the D is unclear. Germline CDR1 and CDR2: WSHSY and SAAADI. V was pared by 3 bases and J by 5 bases, with 2 bases between. The CDR3 contains 11 residues. CDR3 residues: CASSENNEQFF. CDR3 coding DNA: TGCGCCAGCAGTGAAAACAATGAGCAGTTCTTC.

V is TRBV5-5 and J is TRBJ2-1; D might be TRBD2 (5 bases). This CDR3 region has 16 residues. CDR1 and CDR2 (germline): SGHKS, YYEKEE (reference sequence). The germline V and J ends were trimmed by 2 bases and 4 bases, with 16 bases remaining between them. The CDR3 DNA follows: TGTGCCAGCAGCTTTTTTTGGGGAGAGGGATACAATGAGCAGTTCTTC. Protein product: CASSFFWGEGYNEQFF.

J is TRBJ2-2 and V is TRBV2, with 10 bases aligning to TRBD2. There are 17 residues in the CDR3. V trimming: 0 bases; J trimming: 4 bases; junction bases outside the gene matches: 5. Germline V lookup: CDR1 SNHLY, CDR2 FYNNEI. The CDR3 coding sequence is TGTGCCAGCAGTGAAGCATTTTGGACTAGCGGCACCGGGGAGCTGTTTTTT. This translates into CASSEAFWTSGTGELFF. Variable domain in full (rest from reference TRBV2 and TRBJ2-2): EPEVTQTPSHQVTQMGQEVILRCVPISNHLYFYWYRQILGQKVEFLVSFYNNEISEKSEIFDDQFSVERPDGSNFTLKIRSTKLEDSAMYFCASSEAFWTSGTGELFFGEGSRLTVL.

This clone was found once. The gene calls are TRBV4-1 and TRBJ1-6; D is unresolved. From germline, CDR1 is MGHRA and CDR2 YSYEKL. V was shortened by 4 bases and J by 5 bases, with 9 bases between the two germline ends. This CDR3 contains 14 residues. Here the CDR3 reads CASSPDPDNSPLHF. In DNA, the CDR3 is TGCGCCAGCAGCCCGGACCCAGATAATTCACCCCTCCACTTT.

The chain is built from TRBV19 and TRBJ2-1, with unresolved D. CDR3 length: 15 residues. Per germline, CDR1 LNHDA and CDR2 SQIVND (reference sequence). Trimming shortened V by 5 bases and J by 0 bases, and 11 bases separated the two germline ends. This CDR3 reads CASSGPDSSYNEQFF. Written as DNA, the CDR3 is TGTGCCAGTAGTGGCCCAGACTCCTCCTACAATGAGCAGTTCTTC.